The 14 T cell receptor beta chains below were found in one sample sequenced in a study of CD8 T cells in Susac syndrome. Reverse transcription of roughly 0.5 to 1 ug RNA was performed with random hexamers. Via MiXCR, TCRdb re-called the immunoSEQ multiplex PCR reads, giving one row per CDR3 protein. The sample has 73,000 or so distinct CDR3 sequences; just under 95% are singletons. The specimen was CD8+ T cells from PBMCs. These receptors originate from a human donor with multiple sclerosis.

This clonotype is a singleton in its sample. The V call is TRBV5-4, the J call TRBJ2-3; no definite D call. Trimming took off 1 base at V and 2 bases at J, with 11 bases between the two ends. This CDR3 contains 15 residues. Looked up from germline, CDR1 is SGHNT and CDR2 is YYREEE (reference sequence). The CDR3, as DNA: TGTGCCAGCAGCTTGAGCAGACATAACACAGATACGCAGTATTTT. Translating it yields CASSLSRHNTDTQYF.

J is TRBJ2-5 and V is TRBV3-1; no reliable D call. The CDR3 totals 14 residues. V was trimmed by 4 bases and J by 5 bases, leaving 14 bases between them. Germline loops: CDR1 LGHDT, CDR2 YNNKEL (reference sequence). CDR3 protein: CASSPRHLGETQYF. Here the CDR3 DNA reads TGTGCCAGCAGCCCTCGACACCTTGGGGAGACCCAGTACTTC.

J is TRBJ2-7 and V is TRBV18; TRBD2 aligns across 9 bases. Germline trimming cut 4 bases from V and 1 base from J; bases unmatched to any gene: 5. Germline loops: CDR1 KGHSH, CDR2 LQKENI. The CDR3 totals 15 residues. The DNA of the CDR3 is TGTGCCAGCTCACGAGTTAGCGGGGGATCCTACGAGCAGTACTTC. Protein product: CASSRVSGGSYEQYF.

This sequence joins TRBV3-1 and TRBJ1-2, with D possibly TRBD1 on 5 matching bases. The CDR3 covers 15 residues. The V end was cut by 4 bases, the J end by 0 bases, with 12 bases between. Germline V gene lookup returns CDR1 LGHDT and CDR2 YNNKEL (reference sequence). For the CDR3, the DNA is TGTGCCAGCAGCCCTCCGACAGCCTCTAACTATGGCTACACCTTC. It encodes CASSPPTASNYGYTF.

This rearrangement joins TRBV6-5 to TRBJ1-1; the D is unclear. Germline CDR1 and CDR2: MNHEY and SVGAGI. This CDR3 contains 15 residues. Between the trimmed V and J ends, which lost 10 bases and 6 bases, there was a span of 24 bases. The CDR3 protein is CATSVGRVGTAEAFF. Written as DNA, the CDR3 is TGTGCCACCTCGGTCGGGCGAGTGGGAACCGCTGAAGCTTTCTTT.

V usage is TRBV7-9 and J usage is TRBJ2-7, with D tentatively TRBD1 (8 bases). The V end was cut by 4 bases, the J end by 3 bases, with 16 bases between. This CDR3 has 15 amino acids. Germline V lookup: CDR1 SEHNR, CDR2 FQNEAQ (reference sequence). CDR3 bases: TGTGCCAGCAGCTCCACAGGGGGGGACATCTACGAGCAGTACTTC. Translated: CASSSTGGDIYEQYF.

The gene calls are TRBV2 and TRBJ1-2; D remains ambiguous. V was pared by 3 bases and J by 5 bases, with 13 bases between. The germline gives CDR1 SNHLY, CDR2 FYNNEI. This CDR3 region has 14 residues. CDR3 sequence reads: CASSEGGQIYGYTF. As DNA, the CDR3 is TGTGCCAGCAGTGAGGGTGGGCAGATATATGGCTACACCTTC.

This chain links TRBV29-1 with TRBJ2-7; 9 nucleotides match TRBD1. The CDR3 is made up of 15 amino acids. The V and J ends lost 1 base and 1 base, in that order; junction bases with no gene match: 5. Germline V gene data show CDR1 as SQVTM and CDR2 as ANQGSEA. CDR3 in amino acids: CSVEGEGQGSYEQYF. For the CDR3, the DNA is TGCAGCGTTGAAGGAGAGGGACAGGGTTCCTACGAGCAGTACTTC.

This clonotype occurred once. The CDR3 region has the DNA TGTGCCAGCCAGGACAGGGGAGCCGGGGAGCTGTTTTTT. Encoded protein: CASQDRGAGELFF. The gene calls are TRBV12-3 or TRBV12-4 and TRBJ2-2, with 9 bases fitting TRBD1. The CDR3 contains 13 residues. V dropped 8 bases and J dropped 6; count of bases not matched to a gene: 4.

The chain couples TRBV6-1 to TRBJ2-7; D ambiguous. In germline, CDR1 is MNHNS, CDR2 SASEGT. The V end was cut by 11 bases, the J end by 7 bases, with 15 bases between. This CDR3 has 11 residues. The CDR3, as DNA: TGTGCCGTTCTGGGCCCCCTGGAGCAGTACTTC. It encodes CAVLGPLEQYF.

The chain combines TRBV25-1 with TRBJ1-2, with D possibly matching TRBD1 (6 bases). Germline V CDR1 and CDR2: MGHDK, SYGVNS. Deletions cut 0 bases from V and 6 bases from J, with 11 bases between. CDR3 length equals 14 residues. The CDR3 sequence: CASSEYDRMHGYTF. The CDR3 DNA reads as TGTGCCAGCAGTGAATATGACAGGATGCATGGCTACACCTTC.

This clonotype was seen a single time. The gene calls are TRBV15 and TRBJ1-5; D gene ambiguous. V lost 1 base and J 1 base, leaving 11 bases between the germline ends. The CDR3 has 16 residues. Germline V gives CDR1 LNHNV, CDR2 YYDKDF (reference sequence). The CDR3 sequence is CATSRGEGRSNQPQHF. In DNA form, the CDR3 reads TGTGCCACCAGCAGAGGGGAAGGGAGGAGCAATCAGCCCCAGCATTTT.

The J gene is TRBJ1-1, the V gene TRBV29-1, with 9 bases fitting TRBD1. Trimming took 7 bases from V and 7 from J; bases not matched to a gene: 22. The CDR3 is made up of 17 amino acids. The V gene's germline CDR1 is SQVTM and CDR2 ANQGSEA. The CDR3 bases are TGCAGCGCCTACCCCGGGACAGGGAGATTCCGGGGGATTGAAGCTTTCTTT. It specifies CSAYPGTGRFRGIEAFF.

CDR3 protein: CASSLDRGQYNEQFF. The DNA of the CDR3 is TGTGCCAGCAGCCTGGACAGGGGGCAATACAATGAGCAGTTCTTC. The chain links TRBV3-1 to TRBJ2-1, with 11 bases that match TRBD1. The germline V gene encodes CDR1 LGHDT and CDR2 YNNKEL (reference sequence). The CDR3 has 15 amino acids. The V gene end was trimmed by 4 bases and the J gene end by 4 bases; junction bases not matched to a gene: 3.